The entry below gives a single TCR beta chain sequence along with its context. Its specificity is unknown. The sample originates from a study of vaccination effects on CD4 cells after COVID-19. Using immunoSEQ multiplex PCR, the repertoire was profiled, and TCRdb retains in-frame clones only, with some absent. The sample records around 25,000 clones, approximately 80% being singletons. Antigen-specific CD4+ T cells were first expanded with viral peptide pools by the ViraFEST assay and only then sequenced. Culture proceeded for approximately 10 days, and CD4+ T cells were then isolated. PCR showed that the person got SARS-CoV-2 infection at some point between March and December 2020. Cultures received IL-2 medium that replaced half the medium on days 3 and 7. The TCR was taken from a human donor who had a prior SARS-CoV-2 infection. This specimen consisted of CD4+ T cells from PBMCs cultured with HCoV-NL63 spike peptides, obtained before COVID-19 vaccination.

For the CDR3, the DNA is TGTGCCAGTGGGTCTTACACTGAAGCTTTCTTT. Translated, it gives CASGSYTEAFF. The chain recombines TRBV25-1 with TRBJ1-1; no reliable D call. The germline V gene encodes CDR1 MGHDK and CDR2 SYGVNS. V was clipped by 9 bases and J by 3 bases, with 8 bases between them. The CDR3 is made up of 11 amino acids.